These 24 T cell receptor beta chains originate from one sample sequenced in a study of blood T cell repertoires in COVID-19. Sequencing was performed with immunoSEQ multiplex PCR; in TCRdb, only in-frame clones are kept and a portion is missing. Of 260,000 or so clones in the sample, 88% were seen once. The sequenced sample consisted of peripheral blood. These receptor sequences come from a man aged 18 to 30 with active or convalescent COVID-19.

The chain employs TRBV5-5 and TRBJ1-2; a weak D match, TRBD1 (6 bases). The CDR3 is made up of 12 amino acids. Trimming pared 1 base from V and 8 bases from J, leaving 9 bases between. The germline CDR1 and CDR2 sequences are SGHKS and YYEKEE (reference sequence). The CDR3 DNA follows: TGTGCCAGCAGCTTGAACAGGGTCGGCTACACCTTC. This translates into CASSLNRVGYTF.

The CDR3 sequence is CASSQGSYSNQPQHF. The DNA for the CDR3 is TGTGCCAGCAGCCAAGGAAGCTATAGCAATCAGCCCCAGCATTTT. The chain couples TRBV3-1 (or the pseudogene TRBV3-2) to TRBJ1-5; D gene ambiguous. From germline, CDR1 is LGHDT and CDR2 YNNKEL (reference sequence). The CDR3 has 15 residues. V dropped 1 base and J dropped 0 bases, with 7 bases sitting between them.

CDR3 in DNA: TGCGCCAGCAGCCCTGGACAGGGGGCTTATGGCTACACCTTC. It codes for CASSPGQGAYGYTF. The chain links TRBV5-1 to TRBJ1-2; 11 bases agree with TRBD1. The CDR3 runs to 14 residues. In germline, CDR1 is SGHRS, CDR2 YFSETQ. Germline trimming cut 4 bases from V and 5 bases from J; bases unmatched to any gene: 4.

J is TRBJ1-5 and V is TRBV19; D might be TRBD1 (6 bases). This CDR3 has 15 amino acids. Germline V lookup: CDR1 LNHDA, CDR2 SQIVND (reference sequence). The V gene lost 5 bases and the J gene lost 0 bases, with 11 bases spanning the gap. DNA for the CDR3: TGTGCCAGTAGTTTGAGGACAGATAGCAATCAGCCCCAGCATTTT. This translates into CASSLRTDSNQPQHF.

This chain uses TRBV4-1 with TRBJ1-2; 8 bases line up with TRBD1. The V segment lost 0 bases and the J segment 8 bases; nucleotides outside the gene matches: 5. Germline values: CDR1 MGHRA, CDR2 YSYEKL. The CDR3 has 14 residues. The CDR3 here is CASSQDSGGWGYTF. As DNA, the CDR3 is TGCGCCAGCAGCCAAGATTCAGGGGGCTGGGGCTACACCTTC.

The rearrangement uses TRBV29-1 and TRBJ2-7; 9 bases match TRBD1. Germline V CDR1 and CDR2: SQVTM, ANQGSEA. The CDR3 is 13 residues long. With V trimmed by 5 bases and J by 4 bases, 6 bases remained unmatched. The CDR3 DNA is TGCAGCGTTCTACCGGGACAGGGTTACGAGCAGTACTTC. Protein: CSVLPGQGYEQYF.

This clone came up once. V is TRBV5-1 and J is TRBJ1-2, with D maybe TRBD1 (6 bases). The germline gives CDR1 SGHRS, CDR2 YFSETQ. The CDR3 covers 16 residues. Trimming stripped 1 base from V and 1 base from J, with 14 bases between. The CDR3 spells CASSLNKGGSNYGYTF. The CDR3 DNA follows: TGCGCCAGCAGCTTGAACAAAGGGGGAAGTAACTATGGCTACACCTTC.

DNA for the CDR3: TGTGCCAGCAGTGAAGTAGGACTAGCGGGGAACGAGCAGTACTTC. As protein: CASSEVGLAGNEQYF. V is TRBV2 and J is TRBJ2-7, with 12 bases lining up with TRBD2. CDR3 length: 15 residues. Germline-derived CDR1 and CDR2 are SNHLY and FYNNEI. The ends lost 1 base at V and 5 bases at J; junction bases unmatched: 3.

This rearrangement joins TRBV12-3 or TRBV12-4 to TRBJ2-3; tentatively, D is TRBD1 (5 bases). V was cut by 6 bases and J by 6 bases, with 7 bases left in between. The CDR3 is made up of 11 amino acids. This CDR3 reads CASRGPDTQYF. The CDR3 nucleotides are TGTGCCAGCAGGGGGCCCGATACGCAGTATTTT.

The chain recombines TRBV9 with TRBJ2-7, with D perhaps matching TRBD2 (7 bases). Germline CDR1 SGDLS, CDR2 YYNGEE. Trimming stripped 2 bases from V and 1 base from J, with 13 bases between. The CDR3 is 15 amino acids. The CDR3 region has the DNA TGTGCCAGCAGCGTTGCGGGGGCGCGGTCCTACGAGCAGTACTTC. This encodes CASSVAGARSYEQYF.

Concerning this clone: A junction boundary mismatches the germline segment, possibly from a read error. The same CDR3 also results from other DNA sequences found in this sample. The chain joins TRBV6-5 to TRBJ2-5; 8 bases line up with TRBD1. The CDR3 is made up of 15 amino acids. The germline V gene encodes CDR1 MNHEY and CDR2 SVGAGI. The CDR3 protein is CASSSTGQGQETQYF. CDR3 in DNA: TGTGCCAGCAGTTCCACTGGACAGGGTCAAGAGACTCAGTACTTC.

The V and J genes are TRBV5-1 and TRBJ1-1; 10 bases are shared with TRBD1. The germline V gene has CDR1 SGHRS and CDR2 YFSETQ. The trim removed 4 bases at V and 4 bases at J, leaving 4 bases unmatched. The CDR3 length is 14 residues. Here the CDR3 reads CASSPRDRGTEAFF. The CDR3 region has the DNA TGCGCCAGCAGCCCCCGGGACAGGGGCACTGAAGCTTTCTTT. The full variable domain, completed using reference TRBV5-1 and TRBJ1-1, is KAGVTQTPRYLIKTRGQQVTLSCSPISGHRSVSWYQQTPGQGLQFLFEYFSETQRNKGNFPGRFSGRQFSNSRSEMNVSTLELGDSALYLCASSPRDRGTEAFFGQGTRLTVV.

The CDR3 DNA reads TGCAGCGCCGGACAGGCTGAAGCTTTCTTT. Encoded protein: CSAGQAEAFF. The chain uses TRBV29-1 and TRBJ1-1, with 7 bases that match TRBD1. This CDR3 contains 10 residues. V dropped 7 bases and J dropped 6; count of bases not matched to a gene: 2. CDR1 SQVTM and CDR2 ANQGSEA come from the germline V gene.

The chain combines TRBV27 with TRBJ1-5, with TRBD1 matching 9 bases. The CDR3 extends over 15 amino acids. The junction had 6 bases not matched to a gene; V was cut back by 2 bases and J by 7 bases. Germline V gene data show CDR1 as MNHEY and CDR2 as SMNVEV (reference sequence). CDR3: CASSLAGQGWQPQHF. CDR3 DNA: TGTGCCAGCAGTTTAGCGGGACAGGGTTGGCAGCCCCAGCATTTT.

The chain recombines TRBV5-1 with TRBJ2-7, with D perhaps matching TRBD1 (5 bases). The V and J ends lost 0 bases and 4 bases respectively, with 14 bases between them. CDR1 is SGHRS and CDR2 is YFSETQ in the germline V gene. The CDR3 runs 15 residues. The CDR3 loop is CASSLAGNQGYEQYF. CDR3 DNA sequence: TGCGCCAGCAGCTTGGCGGGCAACCAGGGATACGAGCAGTACTTC.

The chain recombines TRBV9 with TRBJ2-7, with 9 bases matching TRBD1. Unmatched junction bases numbered 5, after V lost 1 base and J lost 3 bases. CDR3 length equals 15 residues. Germline-derived CDR1 and CDR2 are SGDLS and YYNGEE. The CDR3 loop reads CASSVTGGENYEQYF. DNA for the CDR3: TGTGCCAGCAGCGTAACAGGGGGCGAAAACTACGAGCAGTACTTC. Combining the CDR3 with reference TRBV9 and TRBJ2-7 gives the whole variable domain DSGVTQTPKHLITATGQRVTLRCSPRSGDLSVYWYQQSLDQGLQFLIQYYNGEERAKGNILERFSAQQFPDLHSELNLSSLELGDSALYFCASSVTGGENYEQYFGPGTRLTVT.

This chain uses TRBV18 with TRBJ1-1, with 7 bases matching TRBD1. Germline V CDR1 and CDR2: KGHSH, LQKENI. This CDR3 contains 14 residues. V was pared by 0 bases and J by 5 bases, with 3 bases of the junction left unmatched. CDR3: CASSPPAGGTEAFF. The CDR3 DNA sequence: TGTGCCAGCTCACCACCGGCAGGGGGGACTGAAGCTTTCTTT. Full variable domain (outside the CDR3, taken from reference TRBV18 and TRBJ1-1): NAGVMQNPRHLVRRRGQEARLRCSPMKGHSHVYWYRQLPEEGLKFMVYLQKENIIDESGMPKERFSAEFPKEGPSILRIQQVVRGDSAAYFCASSPPAGGTEAFFGQGTRLTVV.

The chain couples TRBV10-2 to TRBJ1-5; D is possibly TRBD1 (5 bases). Germline values: CDR1 WSHSY, CDR2 SAAADI. V dropped 6 bases and J dropped 0 bases, with 12 bases sitting between them. This CDR3 has 15 residues. Written as DNA, the CDR3 is TGCGCCAGCAGCCTGACAGCTAATAGCAATCAGCCCCAGCATTTT. It translates to CASSLTANSNQPQHF.

The chain combines TRBV10-2 with TRBJ2-1, with a weak D call TRBD1 (6 bases). Deletions cut 4 bases from V and 8 bases from J, with 15 bases between. There are 14 residues in the CDR3. The germline V gene encodes CDR1 WSHSY and CDR2 SAAADI. The CDR3 DNA sequence: TGCGCCAGCAGTGTCAGGGACAAACTCTATGAGCAGTTCTTC. Translated, it gives CASSVRDKLYEQFF.

This clone was recorded once. CDR3 DNA: TGTGCCAGTATGGGGGACAGGCGGCCCCAGCATTTT. It codes for CASMGDRRPQHF. The chain couples TRBV19 to TRBJ1-5; 8 nucleotides line up with TRBD1. Germline values: CDR1 LNHDA, CDR2 SQIVND (reference sequence). Losses at the gene ends were 7 bases for V and 9 bases for J; bases not matched to a gene: 5. This CDR3 is 12 amino acids long.

The chain links TRBV6-5 to TRBJ2-1; D is unresolved. CDR3 length: 13 amino acids. V shed 7 bases and J shed 4 bases, with 11 bases lying between them. Germline V lookup: CDR1 MNHEY, CDR2 SVGAGI. Written as DNA, the CDR3 is TGTGCCAGCACGGCCAGAGGATACAATGAGCAGTTCTTC. It translates to CASTARGYNEQFF.

The chain has TRBV11-2 and TRBJ2-3, with D possibly being TRBD2 (6 bases). The CDR3 loop spans 15 amino acids. CDR1 is SGHAT and CDR2 is FQNNGV in the germline V gene. Trimming removed 5 bases from V and 0 bases from J, with 12 bases in between. The CDR3 sequence is CASSGRDSSTDTQYF. DNA of the CDR3: TGTGCCAGCAGCGGCCGGGACTCGAGCACAGATACGCAGTATTTT.

The genes are TRBV11-3 and TRBJ2-5, with 10 nucleotides matching TRBD1. There are 15 residues in the CDR3. Trimming cost V 5 bases and J 5 bases; bases outside gene matches: 8. The V gene's germline CDR1 is SGHNT and CDR2 YENEEA. DNA of the CDR3: TGTGCCAGCAGCGAAGGACAGGGGGACGGGGAGACCCAGTACTTC. Protein product: CASSEGQGDGETQYF.

The CDR3 bases are TGCGCCACCCTATTACAGGGGAGCTCCTACGAGCAGTACTTC. This translates into CATLLQGSSYEQYF. The V call is TRBV10-2, the J call TRBJ2-7; TRBD1 matches at 7 bases. The CDR3 is made up of 14 amino acids. Germline loops: CDR1 WSHSY, CDR2 SAAADI. With V trimmed by 10 bases and J by 0 bases, 9 bases remained unmatched.